This T cell receptor (beta chain) was profiled in a study of immune characteristics of hereditary and idiopathic chronic pancreatitis. General study points: Controls had less diverse, more clonal TCRbeta repertoires than both pancreatitis groups. This study excluded chronic pancreatitis caused by alcohol use. Hereditary versus idiopathic pancreatitis showed different Vbeta-Jbeta usage, including TRBV10, TRBV19, TRBV23, TRBV5.

TCRdb's table, derived via immunoSEQ multiplex PCR, lists solely in-frame clones and lacks some. The sample lists around 1,700 clones; 70% to 80% were seen once. Details on this clone: Its antigen is still unknown.

Trimming removed 4 bases at V and 4 bases at J, with 7 bases between. Germline CDR1 is SQVTM and CDR2 is ANQGSEA. This CDR3 is 11 amino acids long. Total pancreatectomy with islet autotransplantation was the source of the chronic pancreatitis pancreas tissue. No T cell sorting was done; genomic DNA came straight from bulk pancreas tissue. The specimen was pancreas tissue with hereditary chronic pancreatitis. This receptor was obtained from a human donor with chronic pancreatitis. The chain uses TRBV29-1 and TRBJ1-1; D call uncertain. The CDR3 DNA sequence: TGCAGCGTTGTTCTTAGCACTGAAGCTTTCTTT. This encodes CSVVLSTEAFF.